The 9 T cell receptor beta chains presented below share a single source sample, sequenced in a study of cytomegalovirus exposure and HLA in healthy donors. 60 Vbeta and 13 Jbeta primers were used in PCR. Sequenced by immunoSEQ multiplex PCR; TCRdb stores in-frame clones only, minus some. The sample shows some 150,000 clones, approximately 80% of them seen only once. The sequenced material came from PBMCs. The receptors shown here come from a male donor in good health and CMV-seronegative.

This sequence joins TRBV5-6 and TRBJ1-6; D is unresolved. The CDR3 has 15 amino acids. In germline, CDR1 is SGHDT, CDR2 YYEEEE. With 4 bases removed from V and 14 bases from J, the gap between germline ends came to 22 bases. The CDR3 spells CASSVRRIYEFTLHF. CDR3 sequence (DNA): TGTGCCAGCAGCGTGCGGAGGATATACGAATTCACCCTCCACTTT.

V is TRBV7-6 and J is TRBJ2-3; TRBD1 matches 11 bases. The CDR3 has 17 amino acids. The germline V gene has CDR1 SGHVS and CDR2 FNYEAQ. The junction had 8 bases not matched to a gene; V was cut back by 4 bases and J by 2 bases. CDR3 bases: TGTGCCAGCAGCTGGGGACAGGGGGAAGCGGACACAGATACGCAGTATTTT. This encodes CASSWGQGEADTDTQYF.

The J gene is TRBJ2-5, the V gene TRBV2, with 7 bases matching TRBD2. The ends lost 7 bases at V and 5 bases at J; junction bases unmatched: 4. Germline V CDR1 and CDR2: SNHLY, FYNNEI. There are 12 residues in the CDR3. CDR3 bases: TGTGCCAGCACCCCAGCGGGGGAGACCCAGTACTTC. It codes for CASTPAGETQYF.

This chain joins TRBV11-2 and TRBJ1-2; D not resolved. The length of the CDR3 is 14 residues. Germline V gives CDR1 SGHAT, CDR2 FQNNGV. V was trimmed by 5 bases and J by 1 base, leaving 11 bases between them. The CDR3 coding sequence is TGTGCCAGCAGCCACCCCGTACTTAACTATGGCTACACCTTC. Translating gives CASSHPVLNYGYTF.

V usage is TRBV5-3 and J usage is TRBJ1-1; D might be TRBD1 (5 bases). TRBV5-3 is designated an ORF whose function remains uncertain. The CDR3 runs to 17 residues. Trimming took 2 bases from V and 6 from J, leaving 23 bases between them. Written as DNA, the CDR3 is TGTGCCAGAAGCTTTCGGGCTCTTGGCAACAGGCGTGCTGAAGCTTTCTTT. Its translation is CARSFRALGNRRAEAFF.

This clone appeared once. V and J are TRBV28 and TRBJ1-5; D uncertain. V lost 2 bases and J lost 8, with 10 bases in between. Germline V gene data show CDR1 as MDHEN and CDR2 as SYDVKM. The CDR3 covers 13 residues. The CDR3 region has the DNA TGTGCCAGCAGTTTAGCCAGATCAAAGCCCCAGCATTTT. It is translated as CASSLARSKPQHF.

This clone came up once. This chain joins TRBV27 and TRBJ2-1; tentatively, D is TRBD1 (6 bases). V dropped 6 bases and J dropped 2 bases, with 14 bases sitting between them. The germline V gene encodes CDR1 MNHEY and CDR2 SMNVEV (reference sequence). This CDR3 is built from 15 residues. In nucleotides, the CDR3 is TGTGCCAGCAGACACCGGGACACGACCTACAATGAGCAGTTCTTC. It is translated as CASRHRDTTYNEQFF.

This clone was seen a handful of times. The CDR3 is CASSIWTDLSSYEQYF. CDR3 nucleotides: TGTGCCAGCAGCATTTGGACAGATTTAAGCTCCTACGAGCAGTACTTC. The gene calls are TRBV5-6 and TRBJ2-7, with D maybe TRBD1 (6 bases). CDR1 SGHDT and CDR2 YYEEEE come from the germline V gene. The CDR3 is 16 residues long. Trimming took off 4 bases at V and 0 bases at J, with 17 bases between the two ends.

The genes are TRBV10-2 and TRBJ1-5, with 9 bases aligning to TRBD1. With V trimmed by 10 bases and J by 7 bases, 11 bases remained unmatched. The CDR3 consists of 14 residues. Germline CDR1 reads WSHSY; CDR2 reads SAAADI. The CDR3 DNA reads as TGCGCCACCCAGCAGGGACAGGGTACGCAGCCCCAGCATTTT. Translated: CATQQGQGTQPQHF.